This TCR beta chain was found in a study of identifying expanded T cells in peripheral blood. Broader study findings: About 1.3 clones differed between technical replicates, versus about 15 and 19 over time. Two-week clone count variance significantly increased as total template count grew.

Method: immunoSEQ multiplex PCR; TCRdb's copy keeps in-frame clones and lacks some. The profile shows some 100,000 clones, roughly 90% of them singletons. Germline loops: CDR1 MDHEN, CDR2 SYDVKM. The junction had 7 bases not matched to a gene; V was cut back by 3 bases and J by 7 bases. The CDR3 runs to 15 residues. No infections or other immune events were documented during collection. Worth noting for this clone: The target antigen is unknown.

Sequenced material: blood. This chain connects TRBV28 to TRBJ1-2, with TRBD1 matching over 11 bases. The sequence was obtained from a person aged 18 to 75 in good health. DNA for the CDR3: TGTGCCAGCAGTTTCTCCGGGACAGGGGGTCGTGGCTACACCTTC. It encodes CASSFSGTGGRGYTF.